This TCR beta chain was identified during a study of blood T cell repertoires in COVID-19 (dated by TCRdb to 2018 to 2021). Some background on the complete study: Collaborator samples came from the United States, Italy and Spain and covered acute and convalescent phases of COVID-19. The material from the prospective study consisted of cDNA or gDNA derived from T cells, B-cell-depleted T cells, or PBMCs. Deeply sampled blood TCRbeta repertoires from subjects exposed to, actively infected with, or recovered from COVID-19 were included in the dataset. The repertoires were released in a freely available public database intended as a resource for research on the immune response to SARS-CoV-2. The samples were drawn from two sources: the first 160 participants of the ongoing ImmuneRACE study, and 950 to 1,500 subjects contributed by 6 global collaborators. Nearly every sample came with metadata listing a de-identified subject ID, COVID-19 status, age in years and sex. Where available, HLA class I and class II types were obtained from metadata supplied by the sample provider rather than from assay-based typing. What the work shows at the level of the full study, not this receptor alone: Clinical and demographic metadata were provided uncurated, with the amount varying by source and participant.

The CDR3 starts with the cysteine, ends with the phenylalanine, and has 15 residues. Only the CDR3 portion is preserved as DNA: 45 bases, with reading frame beginning at the first base. Via the germline V gene (reference sequence), CDR1 is LNHDA and CDR2 SQIVND. Trimming leaves V shorter by 3 bases and J shorter by 5 bases, with the junction holding 6 bases beyond the gene matches. TCRbeta CDR3 regions were amplified from genomic DNA using the immunoSEQ Assay, a bias-controlled multiplex PCR. As for how the authors treated the data: The number of nucleated cells in each sample was estimated from the amplification of reference gene primers within the assay. To quantify the absolute abundance of each unique TCRbeta CDR3 rearrangement, sequence reads were collapsed and filtered. For each sample, productive Simpson clonality was calculated as the square root of Simpson's diversity index over productive rearrangements. Here the immuneACCESS table is served through TCRdb, limited to in-frame sequences with V and J called. Missing clones are a known gap in these copies; in checked studies unresolved V genes cover under half, and the rest lacks a known reason. V and J calls and clone size follow that table, whereas D and trimming were derived from the DNA. The sample table lists 140,000 to 150,000 clones, around 87% of them with a count of one. The ten largest clonotypes hold approximately 6.5% of the sample.

Worth noting for this clone: No antigen is known for it. Per-nucleotide qualities are absent, and no much larger clonotype sits a single base away.

Each collaborating institution followed its own protocols to collect whole blood in K2EDTA tubes. For TCRbeta analysis, collaborators shipped samples in one of three forms: frozen whole blood, isolated PBMCs, or DNA extracted from either of those sample types. The rearrangement combines TRBV19 with TRBJ2-2, with 7 middle bases fitting TRBD2. Sequenced input: peripheral blood. The clonotype comes from a man aged 80 or over with acute or convalescent COVID-19. The CDR3 protein sequence reads: CASSIGLAATGELFF. The nucleotide sequence is given as TGTGCCAGTAGTATTGGCCTAGCGGCGACCGGGGAGCTGTTTTTT.